Sequencing of this T cell receptor (beta chain) was carried out in a study of regulatory T cells in long-lasting Graves disease (dated by TCRdb to 2020 to 2022). Study-level background: Persistent Graves' disease was defined as persistently positive TSH receptor autoantibodies together with antithyroid drug treatment for over 5 years. Peripheral blood TCR sequencing and RNA sequencing compared persistent Graves' disease patients with newly diagnosed Graves' disease patients. The study was registered as a clinical trial and conducted in China. A total of 35 or so samples were covered by TCR sequencing, comprising approximately 13 persistent and around 20 newly diagnosed Graves' disease patients. Persistent Graves' disease patients in the clinical cohort had taken antithyroid drugs for roughly ten years on average.

Only a few counts were recorded for this clonotype. Its antigen is currently not known. No base-level quality is on record; no much larger clone is a single base apart. The library was made by multiplex PCR. Sequencing instrument: Illumina HiSeq 4000. To build TCR beta libraries, CDR3 regions were amplified by Arm-PCR using iRepertoire HTBI primers. Before sequencing, the PCR products went through gel purification. In the authors' own workflow: Gene usage analysis of CDR3 amino acid clonotypes used the roughly 62 TRBV and around 14 TRBJ segments found across samples. COPE and FqMerger were used to merge the filtered high-quality paired reads into contigs. BLAST was used to align contigs to IMGT TRBV, TRBD and TRBJ reference genes, with CDR3 defined following IMGT. Any clonotype with a frequency above 0.1% was counted as a highly expanded clone. Shannon entropy was used to measure repertoire diversity, and the Gini coefficient was used to measure V-J evenness. A clonotype found in more than one individual was treated as public. The public sequencing data were trimmed at Q25 with fastp and processed into clonotypes with MiXCR by TCRdb, which kept only in-frame beta chains. Each entry is one CDR3 protein sequence, shown with its most common DNA and genes. TCRdb's processing, not the authors' own work, is the source of the V and J calls. This sample is represented by a few hundred thousand distinct CDR3 sequences; 20% to 30% of them were singletons. The top ten hold roughly 28% of the sample.

The meaning of the sample's time point label: persistent/refractory GD, antithyroid drugs over 5 years with positive TRAb. For both TCR sequencing and RNA sequencing, RNA was extracted from PBMCs in TRIzol. The diagnosis of Graves' disease was made according to American Thyroid Association guidelines. Patients for the study were recruited at an endocrinology department in Xi'an, China. From each patient, 7.5 to 9.5 milliliters of peripheral blood was collected into an EDTA anticoagulant tube. Ficoll Paque Plus density gradient separation was used to isolate PBMCs, and no additional T cell sorting was done. An Agilent 2100 Bioanalyzer and agarose gel were used to check RNA quality, while a NanoDrop 2000 measured RNA concentration. V is trimmed back by 0 bases and J by 4 bases, and the junction contains 7 bases that no gene match accounts for. The germline V gene (reference sequence) supplies CDR1 DFQATT and CDR2 SNEGSKA. The CDR3 holds 15 amino acids from the cysteine to the phenylalanine. Only the CDR3 portion is preserved as DNA: 45 bases, with reading frame beginning at the first base.

The investigation overall reported the following: More public clonotypes were shared among persistent patients (around 2,600) than among newly diagnosed patients (roughly 1,000). Persistent disease showed preferential use of TRBV28, TRBJ1-2 and TRBJ2-5, whereas newly diagnosed disease favored TRBV20-1 and TRBJ2-1. The authors noted that the small sample size was a limitation that may lower accuracy. Only the TCR beta chain was sequenced and analyzed. Only peripheral blood was studied, because thyroid tissue, the primary lesion, was inaccessible. Compared with newly diagnosed patients, patients with persistent Graves' disease had lower TCR Shannon entropy and fewer highly expanded clones, which suggests clonal expansion.

The rearrangement joined TRBV20-1 to TRBJ2-7; a stretch of 9 junction bases matches TRBD1. The TCR originated in a female donor with Graves disease. The material sequenced was peripheral blood mononuclear cells (PBMCs), taken when the disease was refractory, from a patient treated with antithyroid drugs. The sequenced DNA is TGCAGTGCTAGAGATCACGAGACAGGGGGGTACGAGCAGTACTTC. Its translation is CSARDHETGGYEQYF.